The source of this TCR beta chain is a study of OX40 agonist ivuxolimab in advanced cancers. Background on the study: The patients received ivuxolimab by intravenous route every 2 weeks at 0.01 to 10 mg/kg.

Germline V gene lookup returns CDR1 SQVTM and CDR2 ANQGSEA. The CDR3 has 13 amino acids. V lost 1 base to trimming and J lost 2 bases, with 9 bases between them. Turning to this clone: Its antigen is not identified.

This table comes from immunoSEQ multiplex PCR, and its TCRdb copy is limited to in-frame clones, with some not included. The sample has 50,000 to 75,000 clones; 75% to 90% are singletons. Study-wide results and limits: More expanded clones were seen, on average, in CD8+ T cells than in CD4+.

This clonotype was sampled from an adult with an advanced solid tumor such as melanoma, head and neck, liver or kidney cancer. The chain carries TRBV29-1 and TRBJ2-7; D is possibly TRBD1 or TRBD2 (5 bases each). This material consisted of CD4+ or CD8+ T cells sorted from blood, taken in a trial of the OX40 agonist ivuxolimab. CDR3 nucleotide sequence: TGCAGCGTTGAAGTGGGGGATACCTACGAGCAGTACTTC. Translating it yields CSVEVGDTYEQYF.